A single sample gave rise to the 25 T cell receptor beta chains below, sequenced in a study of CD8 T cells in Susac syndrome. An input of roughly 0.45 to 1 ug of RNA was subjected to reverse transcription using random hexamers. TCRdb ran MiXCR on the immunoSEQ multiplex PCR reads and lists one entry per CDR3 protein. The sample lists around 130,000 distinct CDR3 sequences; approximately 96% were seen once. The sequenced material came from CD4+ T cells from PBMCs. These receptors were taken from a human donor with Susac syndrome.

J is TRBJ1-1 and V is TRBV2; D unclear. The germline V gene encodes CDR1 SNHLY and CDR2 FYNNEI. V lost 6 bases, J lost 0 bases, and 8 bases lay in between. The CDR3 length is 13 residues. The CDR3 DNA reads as TGTGCCAGCAGCGTTCAGATGAACACTGAAGCTTTCTTT. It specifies CASSVQMNTEAFF.

The CDR3 loop reads CASSLGTSINEQFF. The CDR3 nucleotides are TGTGCCAGCAGCCTCGGGACTAGTATTAATGAGCAGTTCTTC. V gene TRBV5-4 combines with J gene TRBJ2-1; 8 positions match TRBD2. This CDR3 contains 14 residues. CDR1 SGHNT and CDR2 YYREEE come from the germline V gene (reference sequence). Trimming at V came to 4 bases and at J to 7 bases, leaving 7 bases not matched to a gene.

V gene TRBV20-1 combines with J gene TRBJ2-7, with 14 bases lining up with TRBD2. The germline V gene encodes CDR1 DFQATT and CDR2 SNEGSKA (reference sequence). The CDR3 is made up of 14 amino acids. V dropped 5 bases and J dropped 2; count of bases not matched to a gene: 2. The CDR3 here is CSAEGLAGAYEQYF. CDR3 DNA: TGCAGTGCTGAGGGACTAGCGGGAGCCTACGAGCAGTACTTC.

The CDR3 DNA follows: TGTGCCTGGGGACAGGGGGCTCGCACTGAAGCTTTCTTT. It yields the protein CAWGQGARTEAFF. The chain is built from TRBV30 and TRBJ1-1; 11 bases match TRBD1. From germline, CDR1 is GTSNPN and CDR2 SVGIG (reference sequence). The CDR3 is 13 residues long. Trimming at V came to 5 bases and at J to 4 bases, leaving 3 bases not matched to a gene.

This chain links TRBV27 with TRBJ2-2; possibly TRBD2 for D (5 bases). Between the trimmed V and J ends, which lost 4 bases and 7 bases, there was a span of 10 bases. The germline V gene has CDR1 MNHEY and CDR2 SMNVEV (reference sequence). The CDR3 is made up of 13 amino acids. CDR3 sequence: CASSSLGFGELFF. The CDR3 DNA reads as TGTGCCAGCAGTTCACTAGGGTTCGGGGAGCTGTTTTTT.

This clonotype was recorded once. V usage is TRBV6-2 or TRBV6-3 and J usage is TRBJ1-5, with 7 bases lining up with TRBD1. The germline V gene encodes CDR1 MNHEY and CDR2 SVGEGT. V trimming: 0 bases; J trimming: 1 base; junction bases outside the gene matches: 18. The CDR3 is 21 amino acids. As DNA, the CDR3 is TGTGCCAGCAGTTACTCGCCGATCGACAGGGTCCCCTGGGGGAGCAATCAGCCCCAGCATTTT. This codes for CASSYSPIDRVPWGSNQPQHF.

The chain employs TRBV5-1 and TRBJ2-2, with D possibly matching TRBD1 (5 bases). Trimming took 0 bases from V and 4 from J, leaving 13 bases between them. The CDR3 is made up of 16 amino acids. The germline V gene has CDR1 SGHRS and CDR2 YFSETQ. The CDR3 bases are TGCGCCAGCAGCTTGGGGGCCTCTACAGGCACCGGGGAGCTGTTTTTT. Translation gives CASSLGASTGTGELFF.

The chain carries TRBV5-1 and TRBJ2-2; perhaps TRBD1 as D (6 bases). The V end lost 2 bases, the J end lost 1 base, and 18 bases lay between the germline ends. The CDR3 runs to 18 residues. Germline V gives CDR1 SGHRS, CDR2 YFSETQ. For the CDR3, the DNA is TGCGCCAGCAGCTTTAGGCCTACAGGGTATGGGAACACCGGGGAGCTGTTTTTT. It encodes CASSFRPTGYGNTGELFF.

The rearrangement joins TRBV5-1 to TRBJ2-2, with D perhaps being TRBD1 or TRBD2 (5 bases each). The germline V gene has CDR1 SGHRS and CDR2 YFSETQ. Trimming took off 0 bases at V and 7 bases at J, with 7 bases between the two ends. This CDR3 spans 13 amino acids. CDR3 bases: TGCGCCAGCAGCTTGGATGGGGGCGGGGAGCTGTTTTTT. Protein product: CASSLDGGGELFF.

The CDR3 protein is CASSQAQDTQYF. As DNA, the CDR3 is TGCGCCAGCAGCCAGGCTCAAGATACGCAGTATTTT. V and J are TRBV5-1 and TRBJ2-3, with unresolved D. Germline V gene lookup returns CDR1 SGHRS and CDR2 YFSETQ. The CDR3 is 12 residues long. The V end lost 4 bases, the J end lost 5 bases, and 8 bases lay between the germline ends.

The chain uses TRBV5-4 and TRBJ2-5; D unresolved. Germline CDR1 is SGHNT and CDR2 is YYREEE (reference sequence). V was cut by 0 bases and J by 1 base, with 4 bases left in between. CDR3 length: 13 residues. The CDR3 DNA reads TGTGCCAGCAGCTTGGACGTCCAAGAGACCCAGTACTTC. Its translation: CASSLDVQETQYF.

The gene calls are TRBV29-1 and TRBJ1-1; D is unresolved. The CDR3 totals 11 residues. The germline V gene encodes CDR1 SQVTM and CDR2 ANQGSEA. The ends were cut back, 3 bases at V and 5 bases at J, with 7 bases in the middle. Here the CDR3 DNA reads TGCAGCGTTGATCGGCGAACTGAAGCTTTCTTT. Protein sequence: CSVDRRTEAFF.

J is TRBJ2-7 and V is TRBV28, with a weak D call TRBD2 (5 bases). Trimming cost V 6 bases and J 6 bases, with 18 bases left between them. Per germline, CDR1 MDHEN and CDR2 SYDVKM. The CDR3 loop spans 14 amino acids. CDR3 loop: CASRTGILLGEQYF. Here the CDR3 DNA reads TGTGCCAGCAGAACGGGGATTCTCCTAGGCGAGCAGTACTTC.

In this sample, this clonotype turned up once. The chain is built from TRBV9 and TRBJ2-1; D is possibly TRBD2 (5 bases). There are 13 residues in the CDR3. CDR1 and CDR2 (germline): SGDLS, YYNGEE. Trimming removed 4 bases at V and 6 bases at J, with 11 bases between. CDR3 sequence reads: CASSPSGFNEQFF. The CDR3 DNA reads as TGTGCCAGCAGCCCAAGCGGTTTCAATGAGCAGTTCTTC.

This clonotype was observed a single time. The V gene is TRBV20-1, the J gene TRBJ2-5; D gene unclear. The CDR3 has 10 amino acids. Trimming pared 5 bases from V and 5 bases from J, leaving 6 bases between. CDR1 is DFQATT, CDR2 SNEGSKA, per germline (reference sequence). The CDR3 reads CSAPLETQYF. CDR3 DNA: TGCAGTGCTCCGCTTGAGACCCAGTACTTC.

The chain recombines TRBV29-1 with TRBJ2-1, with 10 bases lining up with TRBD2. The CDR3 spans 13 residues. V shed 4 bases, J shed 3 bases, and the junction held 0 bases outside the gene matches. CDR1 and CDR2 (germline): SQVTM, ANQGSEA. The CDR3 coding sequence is TGCAGCGTTGCTAGCGGGAGCTACAATGAGCAGTTCTTC. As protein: CSVASGSYNEQFF.

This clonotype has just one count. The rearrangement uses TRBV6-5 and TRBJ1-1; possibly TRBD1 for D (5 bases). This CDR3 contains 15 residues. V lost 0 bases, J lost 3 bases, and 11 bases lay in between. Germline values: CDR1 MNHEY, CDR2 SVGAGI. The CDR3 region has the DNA TGTGCCAGCAGTTACTCGGGGACGGCACACACTGAAGCTTTCTTT. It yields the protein CASSYSGTAHTEAFF.

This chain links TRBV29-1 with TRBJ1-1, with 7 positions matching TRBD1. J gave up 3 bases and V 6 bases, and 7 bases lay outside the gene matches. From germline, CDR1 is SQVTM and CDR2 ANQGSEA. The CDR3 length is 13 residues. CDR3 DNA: TGCAGCGTCACCAGGGGGTGGTACACTGAAGCTTTCTTT. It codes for CSVTRGWYTEAFF.

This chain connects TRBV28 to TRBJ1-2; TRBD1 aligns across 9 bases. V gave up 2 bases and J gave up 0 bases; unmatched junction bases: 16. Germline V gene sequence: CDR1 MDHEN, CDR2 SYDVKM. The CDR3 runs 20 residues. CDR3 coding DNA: TGTGCCAGCAGTTTAATTTTCTTCCAACGGACAGGGGCCTCTAACTATGGCTACACCTTC. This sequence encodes CASSLIFFQRTGASNYGYTF.

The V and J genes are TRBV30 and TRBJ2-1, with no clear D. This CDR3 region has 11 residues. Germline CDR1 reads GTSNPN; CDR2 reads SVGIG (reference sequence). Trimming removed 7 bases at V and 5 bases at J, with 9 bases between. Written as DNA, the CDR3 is TGTGCCTCGACACCGAACAATGAGCAGTTCTTC. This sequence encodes CASTPNNEQFF. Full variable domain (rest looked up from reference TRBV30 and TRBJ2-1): SQTIHQWPATLVQPVGSPLSLECTVEGTSNPNLYWYRQAAGRGLQLLFYSVGIGQISSEVPQNLSASRPQDRQFILSSKKLLLSDSGFYLCASTPNNEQFFGPGTRLTVL.

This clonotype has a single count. Here the CDR3 reads CASSLEPYGYTF. In DNA, the CDR3 is TGCGCCAGCAGCTTGGAGCCCTATGGCTACACCTTC. This sequence joins TRBV5-1 and TRBJ1-2, with D unresolved. The CDR3 length is 12 residues. Germline loops: CDR1 SGHRS, CDR2 YFSETQ. V lost 0 bases and J lost 4, with 4 bases in between.

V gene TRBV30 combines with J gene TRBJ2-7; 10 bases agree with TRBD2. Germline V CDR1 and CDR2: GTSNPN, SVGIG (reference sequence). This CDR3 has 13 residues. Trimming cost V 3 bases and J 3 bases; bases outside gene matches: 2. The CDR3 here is CAWRRTSGYEQYF. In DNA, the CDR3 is TGTGCCTGGAGGAGGACTAGCGGCTACGAGCAGTACTTC.

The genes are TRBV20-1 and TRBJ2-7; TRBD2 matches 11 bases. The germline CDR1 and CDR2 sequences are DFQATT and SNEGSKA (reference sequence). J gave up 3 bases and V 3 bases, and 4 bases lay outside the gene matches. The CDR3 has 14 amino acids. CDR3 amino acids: CSASLSGGGYEQYF. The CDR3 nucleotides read TGCAGTGCTAGTCTTAGCGGGGGGGGCTACGAGCAGTACTTC.

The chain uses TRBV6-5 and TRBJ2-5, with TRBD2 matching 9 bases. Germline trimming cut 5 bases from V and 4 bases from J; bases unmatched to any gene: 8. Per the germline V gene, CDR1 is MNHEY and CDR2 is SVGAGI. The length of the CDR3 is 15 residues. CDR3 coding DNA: TGTGCCAGCAGTCTCCCGGGGCGGGAGGGAGAGACCCAGTACTTC. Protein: CASSLPGREGETQYF.

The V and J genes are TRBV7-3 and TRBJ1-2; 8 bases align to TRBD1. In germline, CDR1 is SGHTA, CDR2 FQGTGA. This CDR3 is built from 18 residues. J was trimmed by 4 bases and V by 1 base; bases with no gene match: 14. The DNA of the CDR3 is TGTGCCAGCAGCTTAAATTGGGACAGGCGGAGGTCGTCCTATGGCTACACCTTC. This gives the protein CASSLNWDRRRSSYGYTF.